This section outlines one T cell receptor (beta chain) sequence together with its context. This entry is derived from a study of shared clonotypes between healthy human individuals. Unsorted material relied on tens of millions of PBMCs as the source of genomic DNA. Per the germline V gene, CDR1 is MRHNA and CDR2 is SNTAGT. CDR3 size: 16 residues. The J segment lost 5 bases and the V segment lost 5 bases, leaving 7 bases of the junction unmatched. Data came from immunoSEQ multiplex PCR; TCRdb stores just in-frame clones and leaves some out. The sample includes some 530,000 clones, over 70% of them seen just once.

The origin of this receptor is a woman aged 40 to 50 in good health. Some clones in this sample may be carry-over from other donors' samples. Sequencing was performed on PBMCs. This rearrangement joins TRBV6-4 to TRBJ2-2; 11 bases are a match to TRBD2. The CDR3 coding sequence is TGTGCCAGCAGTCCTACTAGCGGGAGCGGGACCGGGGAGCTGTTTTTT. As protein: CASSPTSGSGTGELFF.